These 8 T cell receptor beta chains were all obtained from the same sample, sequenced in a study of blood T cell repertoires in COVID-19. TCRdb's table, derived via immunoSEQ multiplex PCR, lists solely in-frame clones and lacks some. The table has around 93,000 clones, approximately 87% seen once. The specimen was peripheral blood. Receptor source: a human donor in a cohort sampled during active COVID-19.

The J gene is TRBJ2-1, the V gene TRBV5-4; a possible D gene is TRBD2 (6 bases). The CDR3 has 14 residues. In germline, CDR1 is SGHNT, CDR2 YYREEE (reference sequence). V lost 0 bases and J lost 7, with 11 bases in between. The CDR3 DNA follows: TGTGCCAGCAGCTTGGCTCCTAGCGAGAATGAGCAGTTCTTC. This sequence encodes CASSLAPSENEQFF. Complete variable domain (other parts from reference TRBV5-4 and TRBJ2-1): ETGVTQSPTHLIKTRGQQVTLRCSSQSGHNTVSWYQQALGQGPQFIFQYYREEENGRGNFPPRFSGLQFPNYSSELNVNALELDDSALYLCASSLAPSENEQFFGPGTRLTVL.

V and J are TRBV4-1 and TRBJ1-5, with 7 bases lining up with TRBD1. The CDR3 contains 17 residues. V trimming: 1 base; J trimming: 0 bases; junction bases outside the gene matches: 6. The germline V gene has CDR1 MGHRA and CDR2 YSYEKL. For the CDR3, the DNA is TGCGCCAGCAGCCAAGGGGGACAGTTATATAGCAATCAGCCCCAGCATTTT. As protein: CASSQGGQLYSNQPQHF.

The chain recombines TRBV18 with TRBJ1-5; 8 nucleotides agree with TRBD1. The J segment lost 0 bases and the V segment lost 3 bases, leaving 7 bases of the junction unmatched. Germline V gives CDR1 KGHSH, CDR2 LQKENI. There are 17 residues in the CDR3. Here the CDR3 DNA reads TGTGCCAGCTCACCCGGGACAGGAACTTATAGCAATCAGCCCCAGCATTTT. Amino acid sequence: CASSPGTGTYSNQPQHF.

This clone was counted a few times. This same CDR3 is encoded by further DNA sequences in the sample. CDR3: CASSQGAGVPQGADQFF. CDR3 in DNA: TGTGCCAGCAGCCAAGGGGCGGGGGTGCCTCAGGGGGCGGACCAGTTCTTC. The chain employs TRBV3-1 (or the pseudogene TRBV3-2) and TRBJ2-1, with a tentative D call TRBD1 (8 bases). V lost 1 base to trimming and J lost 13 bases, with 26 bases between them. This CDR3 has 17 residues. The germline V gene encodes CDR1 LGHDT and CDR2 YNNKEL (reference sequence).

The chain couples TRBV5-4 to TRBJ2-1; a weak D match, TRBD2 (6 bases). The germline V gene has CDR1 SGHNT and CDR2 YYREEE (reference sequence). With 0 bases removed from V and 0 bases from J, the gap between germline ends came to 10 bases. The CDR3 spans 16 residues. Here the CDR3 DNA reads TGTGCCAGCAGCTTGGGGCGGGGCCGCTCCTACAATGAGCAGTTCTTC. Protein: CASSLGRGRSYNEQFF.

V usage is TRBV20-1 and J usage is TRBJ2-7; 7 bases match TRBD1. The CDR3 sequence is 11 residues long. CDR1 is DFQATT and CDR2 is SNEGSKA in the germline V gene (reference sequence). J lost 5 bases, V lost 6 bases, and 4 bases had no gene match. The CDR3 here is CSARGQNEQYF. In DNA form, the CDR3 reads TGCAGTGCAAGGGGACAGAACGAGCAGTACTTC.

The chain carries TRBV29-1 and TRBJ2-6, with TRBD1 as a possible D gene (6 bases). Germline V gives CDR1 SQVTM, CDR2 ANQGSEA. V lost 4 bases and J 0 bases, leaving 10 bases between the germline ends. CDR3 length: 15 residues. The CDR3 DNA reads as TGCAGCGTTGGACAGGTTGTCTCTGGGGCCAACGTCCTGACTTTC. It yields the protein CSVGQVVSGANVLTF.

The rearrangement links TRBV28 to TRBJ1-2; 8 bases line up with TRBD1. Germline V CDR1 and CDR2: MDHEN, SYDVKM. CDR3 length: 14 residues. Losses at the gene ends were 2 bases for V and 6 bases for J; bases not matched to a gene: 5. The CDR3 sequence: CASSLAGTGNGYTF. For the CDR3, the DNA is TGTGCCAGCAGTTTAGCGGGGACAGGTAATGGCTACACCTTC.